This TCR beta chain was found in a study of T-cell reconstitution after alpha-beta-depleted transplantation in children. Study results and limitations: Reportedly, alpha-beta T cells present about two months post-transplant originated from several hundred expanded clones of graft origin.

Per germline, CDR1 SGHAT and CDR2 FQNNGV. The CDR3 has 18 residues. V lost 1 base, J lost 2 bases, and 20 bases lay in between. Regarding this clonotype: Its antigen is as yet unknown.

Preparing the TCRbeta library involved the use of unique molecular identifiers. TCRdb re-called the PCR reads through MiXCR, storing one row per CDR3 protein. The sample consists of 800,000 to 1,000,000 distinct CDR3 sequences, 25% to 35% of them appearing once. This chain links TRBV11-2 with TRBJ2-5; D may be TRBD2 (6 bases). This receptor was taken from a boy under two years old who had a stem cell transplant for SCID, so the T cells may come from the graft donor. The sample consisted of PBMCs, mostly from graft donor cells, taken 360 days after TCRalphabeta/CD19-depleted stem cell transplant. The CDR3 reads CASSLGVSGTALQETQYF. The CDR3 region has the DNA TGTGCCAGCAGCTTAGGGGTCTCCGGGACTGCCTTGCAAGAGACCCAGTACTTC.